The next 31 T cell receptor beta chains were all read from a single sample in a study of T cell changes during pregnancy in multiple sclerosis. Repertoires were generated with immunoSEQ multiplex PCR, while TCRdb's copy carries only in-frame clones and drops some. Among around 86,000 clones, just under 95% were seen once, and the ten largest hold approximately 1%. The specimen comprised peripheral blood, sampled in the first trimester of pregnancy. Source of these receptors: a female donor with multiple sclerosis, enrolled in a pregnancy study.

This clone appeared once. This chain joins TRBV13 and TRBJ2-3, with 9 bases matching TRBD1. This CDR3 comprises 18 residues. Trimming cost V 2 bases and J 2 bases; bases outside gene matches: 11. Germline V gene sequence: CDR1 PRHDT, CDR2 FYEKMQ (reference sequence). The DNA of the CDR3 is TGTGCCAGCAGCTTATTAGCGCGGACAGGGGCTAACACAGATACGCAGTATTTT. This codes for CASSLLARTGANTDTQYF.

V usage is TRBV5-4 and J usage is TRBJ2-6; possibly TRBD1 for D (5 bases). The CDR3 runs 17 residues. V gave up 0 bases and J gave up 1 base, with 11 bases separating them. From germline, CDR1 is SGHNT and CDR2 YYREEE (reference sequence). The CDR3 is CASSLVGQISGANVLTF. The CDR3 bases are TGTGCCAGCAGCTTGGTCGGACAAATATCTGGGGCCAACGTCCTGACTTTC.

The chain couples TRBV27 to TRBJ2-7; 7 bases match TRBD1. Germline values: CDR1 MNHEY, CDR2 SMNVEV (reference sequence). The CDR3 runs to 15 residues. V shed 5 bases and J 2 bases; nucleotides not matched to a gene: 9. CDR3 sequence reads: CASSPRAGGPYEQYF. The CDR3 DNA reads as TGTGCCAGCAGTCCTCGGGCAGGGGGACCCTACGAGCAGTACTTC.

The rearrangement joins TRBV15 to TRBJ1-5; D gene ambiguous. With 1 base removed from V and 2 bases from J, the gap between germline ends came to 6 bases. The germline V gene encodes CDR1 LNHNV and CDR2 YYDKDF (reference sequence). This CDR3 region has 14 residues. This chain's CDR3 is CATSRAGGNQPQHF. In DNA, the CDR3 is TGTGCCACCAGCAGAGCCGGGGGCAATCAGCCCCAGCATTTT.

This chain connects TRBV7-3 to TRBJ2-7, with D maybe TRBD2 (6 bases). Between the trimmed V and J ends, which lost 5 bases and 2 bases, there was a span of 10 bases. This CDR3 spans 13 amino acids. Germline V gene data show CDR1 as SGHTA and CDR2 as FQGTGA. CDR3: CASSLGLAYEQYF. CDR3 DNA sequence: TGTGCCAGCAGCCTGGGACTGGCCTACGAGCAGTACTTC. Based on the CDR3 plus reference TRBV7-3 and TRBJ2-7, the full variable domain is GAGVSQTPSNKVTEKGKYVELRCDPISGHTALYWYRQSLGQGPEFLIYFQGTGAADDSGLPNDRFFAVRPEGSVSTLKIQRTERGDSAVYLCASSLGLAYEQYFGPGTRLTVT.

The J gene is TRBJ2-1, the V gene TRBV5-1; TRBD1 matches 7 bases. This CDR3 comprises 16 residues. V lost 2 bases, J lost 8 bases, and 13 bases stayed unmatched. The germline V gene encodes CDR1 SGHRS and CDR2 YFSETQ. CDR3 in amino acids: CASSLVLRQGGDEQFF. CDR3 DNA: TGCGCCAGCAGCTTAGTTCTAAGACAGGGCGGCGATGAGCAGTTCTTC. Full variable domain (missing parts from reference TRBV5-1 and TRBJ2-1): KAGVTQTPRYLIKTRGQQVTLSCSPISGHRSVSWYQQTPGQGLQFLFEYFSETQRNKGNFPGRFSGRQFSNSRSEMNVSTLELGDSALYLCASSLVLRQGGDEQFFGPGTRLTVL.

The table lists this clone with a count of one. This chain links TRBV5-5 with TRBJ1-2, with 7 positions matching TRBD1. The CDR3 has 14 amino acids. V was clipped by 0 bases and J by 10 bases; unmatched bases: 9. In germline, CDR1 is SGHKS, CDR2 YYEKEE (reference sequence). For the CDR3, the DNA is TGTGCCAGCAGCTTGGGCCCGGGACAGAGGGACTACACCTTC. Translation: CASSLGPGQRDYTF.

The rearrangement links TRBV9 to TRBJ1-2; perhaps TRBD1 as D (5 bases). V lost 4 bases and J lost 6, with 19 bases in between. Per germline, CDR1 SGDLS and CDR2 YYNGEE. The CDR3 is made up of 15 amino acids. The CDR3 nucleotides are TGTGCCAGCAGCCCCCGATTGGGAGGGGTGGATGGCTACACCTTC. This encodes CASSPRLGGVDGYTF.

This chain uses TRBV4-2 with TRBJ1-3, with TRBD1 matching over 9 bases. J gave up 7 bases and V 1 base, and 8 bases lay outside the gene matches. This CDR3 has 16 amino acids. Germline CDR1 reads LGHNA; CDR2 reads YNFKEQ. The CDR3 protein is CASSQAPTGGGNTIYF. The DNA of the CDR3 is TGTGCCAGCAGCCAAGCCCCGACAGGGGGGGGGAACACCATATATTTT.

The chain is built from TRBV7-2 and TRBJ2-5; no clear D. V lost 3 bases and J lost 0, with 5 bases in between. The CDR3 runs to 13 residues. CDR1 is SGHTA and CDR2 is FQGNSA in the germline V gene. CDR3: CASSLSYQETQYF. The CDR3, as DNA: TGTGCCAGCAGCTTGTCGTACCAAGAGACCCAGTACTTC.

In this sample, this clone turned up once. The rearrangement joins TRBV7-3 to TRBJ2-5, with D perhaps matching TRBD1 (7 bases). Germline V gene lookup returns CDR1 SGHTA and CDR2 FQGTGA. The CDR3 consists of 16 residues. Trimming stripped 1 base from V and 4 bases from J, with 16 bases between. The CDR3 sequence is CASSLIPNQGGETQYF. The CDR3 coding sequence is TGTGCCAGCAGCTTAATTCCTAACCAGGGGGGAGAGACCCAGTACTTC.

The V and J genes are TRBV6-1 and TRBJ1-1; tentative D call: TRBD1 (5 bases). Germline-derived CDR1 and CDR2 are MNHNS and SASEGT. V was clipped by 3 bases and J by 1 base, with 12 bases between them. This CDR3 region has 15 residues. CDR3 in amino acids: CASSEAGLTNTEAFF. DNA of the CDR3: TGTGCCAGCAGTGAGGCGGGACTGACGAACACTGAAGCTTTCTTT.

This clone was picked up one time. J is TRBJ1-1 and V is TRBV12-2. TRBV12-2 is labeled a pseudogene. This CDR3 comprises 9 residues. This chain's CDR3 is CASRLVTRF. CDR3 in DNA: TGTGCAAGTCGCTTAGTAACGCGTTTT.

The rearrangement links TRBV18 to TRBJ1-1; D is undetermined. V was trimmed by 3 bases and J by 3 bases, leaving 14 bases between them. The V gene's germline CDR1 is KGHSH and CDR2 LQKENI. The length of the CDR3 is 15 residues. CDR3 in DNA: TGTGCCAGCTCACCCTCCCAACGCGGTCACACTGAAGCTTTCTTT. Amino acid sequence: CASSPSQRGHTEAFF.

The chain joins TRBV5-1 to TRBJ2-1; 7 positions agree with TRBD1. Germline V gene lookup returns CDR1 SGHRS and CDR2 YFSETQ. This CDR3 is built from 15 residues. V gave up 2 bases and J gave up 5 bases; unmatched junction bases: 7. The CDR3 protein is CASSLPLTGDNEQFF. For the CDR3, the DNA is TGCGCCAGCAGCTTACCCCTAACAGGGGACAATGAGCAGTTCTTC.

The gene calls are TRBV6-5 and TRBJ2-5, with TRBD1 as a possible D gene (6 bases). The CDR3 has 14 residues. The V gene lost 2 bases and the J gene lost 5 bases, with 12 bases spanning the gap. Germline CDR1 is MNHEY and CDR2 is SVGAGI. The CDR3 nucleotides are TGTGCCAGCAGTTACGTAGGGGGATCGGAGACCCAGTACTTC. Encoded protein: CASSYVGGSETQYF.

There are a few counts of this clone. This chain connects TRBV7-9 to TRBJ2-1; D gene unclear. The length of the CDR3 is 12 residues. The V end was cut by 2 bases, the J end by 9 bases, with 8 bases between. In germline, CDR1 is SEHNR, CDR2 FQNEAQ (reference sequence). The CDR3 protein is CASSLILSEQFF. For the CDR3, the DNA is TGTGCCAGCAGCTTAATACTCTCTGAGCAGTTCTTC.

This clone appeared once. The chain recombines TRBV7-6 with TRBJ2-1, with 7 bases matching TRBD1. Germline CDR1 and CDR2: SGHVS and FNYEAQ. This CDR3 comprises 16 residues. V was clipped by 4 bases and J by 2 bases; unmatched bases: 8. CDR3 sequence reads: CASSSTGLSTYNEQFF. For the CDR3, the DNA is TGTGCCAGCAGCTCGACAGGGTTGAGTACCTACAATGAGCAGTTCTTC.

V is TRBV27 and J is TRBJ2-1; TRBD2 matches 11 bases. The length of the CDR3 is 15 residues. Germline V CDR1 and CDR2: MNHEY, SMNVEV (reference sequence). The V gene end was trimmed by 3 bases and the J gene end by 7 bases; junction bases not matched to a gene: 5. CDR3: CASSFAGLAVNEQFF. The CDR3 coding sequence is TGTGCCAGCAGTTTTGCGGGACTAGCGGTTAATGAGCAGTTCTTC.

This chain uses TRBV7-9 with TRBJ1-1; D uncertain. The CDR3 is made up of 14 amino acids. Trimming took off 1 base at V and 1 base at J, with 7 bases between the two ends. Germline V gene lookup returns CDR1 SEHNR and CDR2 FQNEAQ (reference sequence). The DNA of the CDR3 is TGTGCCAGCAGCTTAGGAGGGAAGAACACTGAAGCTTTCTTT. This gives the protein CASSLGGKNTEAFF.

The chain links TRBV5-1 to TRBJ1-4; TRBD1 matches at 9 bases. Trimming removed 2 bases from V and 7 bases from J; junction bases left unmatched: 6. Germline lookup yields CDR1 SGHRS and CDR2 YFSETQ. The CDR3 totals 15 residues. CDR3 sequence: CASSFQGTGSEKLFF. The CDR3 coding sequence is TGCGCCAGCAGCTTCCAAGGGACAGGGAGTGAAAAACTGTTTTTT.

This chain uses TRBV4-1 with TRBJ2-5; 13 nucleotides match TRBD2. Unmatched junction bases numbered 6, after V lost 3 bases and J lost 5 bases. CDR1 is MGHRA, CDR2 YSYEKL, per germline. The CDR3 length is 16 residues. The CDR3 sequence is CASSHSLAGGEETQYF. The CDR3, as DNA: TGCGCCAGCAGCCACTCACTAGCGGGGGGGGAGGAGACCCAGTACTTC.

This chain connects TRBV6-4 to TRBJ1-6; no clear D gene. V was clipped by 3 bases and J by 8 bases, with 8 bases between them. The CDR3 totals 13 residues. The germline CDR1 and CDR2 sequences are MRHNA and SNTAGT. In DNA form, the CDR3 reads TGTGCCAGCAGTGATAGGAGAGATTCACCCCTCCACTTT. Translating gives CASSDRRDSPLHF.

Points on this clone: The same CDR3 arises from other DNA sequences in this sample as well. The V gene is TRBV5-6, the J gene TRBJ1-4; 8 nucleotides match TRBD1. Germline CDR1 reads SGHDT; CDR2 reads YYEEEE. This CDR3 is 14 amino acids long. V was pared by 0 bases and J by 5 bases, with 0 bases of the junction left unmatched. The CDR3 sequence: CASSLGQGNEKLFF. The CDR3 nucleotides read TGTGCCAGCAGCTTGGGACAGGGGAATGAAAAACTGTTTTTT. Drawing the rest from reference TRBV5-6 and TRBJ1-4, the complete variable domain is DAGVTQSPTHLIKTRGQQVTLRCSPKSGHDTVSWYQQALGQGPQFIFQYYEEEERQRGNFPDRFSGHQFPNYSSELNVNALLLGDSALYLCASSLGQGNEKLFFGSGTQLSVL.

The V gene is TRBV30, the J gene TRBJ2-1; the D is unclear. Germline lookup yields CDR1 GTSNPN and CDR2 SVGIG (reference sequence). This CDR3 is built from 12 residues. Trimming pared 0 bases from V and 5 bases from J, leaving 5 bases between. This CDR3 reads CAWSVSDNEQFF. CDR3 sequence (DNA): TGTGCCTGGAGTGTATCCGACAATGAGCAGTTCTTC.

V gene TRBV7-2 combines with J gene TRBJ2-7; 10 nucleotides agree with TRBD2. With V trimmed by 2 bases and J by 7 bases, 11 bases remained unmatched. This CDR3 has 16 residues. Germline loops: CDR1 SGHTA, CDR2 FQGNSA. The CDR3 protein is CASSLQSGGAAREQYF. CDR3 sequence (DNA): TGTGCCAGCAGCTTACAGAGCGGGGGGGCGGCACGGGAGCAGTACTTC.

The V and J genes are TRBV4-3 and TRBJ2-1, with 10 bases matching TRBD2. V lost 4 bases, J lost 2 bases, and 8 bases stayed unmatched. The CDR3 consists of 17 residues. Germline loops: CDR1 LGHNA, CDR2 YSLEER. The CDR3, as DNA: TGCGCCAGCAGCCCCGTGAGCGGGGGGGCCCCCTACAATGAGCAGTTCTTC. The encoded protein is CASSPVSGGAPYNEQFF.

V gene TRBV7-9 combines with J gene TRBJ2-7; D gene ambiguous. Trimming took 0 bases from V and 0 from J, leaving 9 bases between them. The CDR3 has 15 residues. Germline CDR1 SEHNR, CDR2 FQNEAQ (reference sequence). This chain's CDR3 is CASSLAAADSYEQYF. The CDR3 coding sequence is TGTGCCAGCAGCTTAGCGGCGGCGGACTCCTACGAGCAGTACTTC.

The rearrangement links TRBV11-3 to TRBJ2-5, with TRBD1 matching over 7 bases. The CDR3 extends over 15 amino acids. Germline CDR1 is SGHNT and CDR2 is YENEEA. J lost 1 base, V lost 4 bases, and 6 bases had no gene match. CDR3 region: CASSSREGAQETQYF. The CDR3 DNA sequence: TGTGCCAGCAGCTCCCGTGAGGGGGCCCAAGAGACCCAGTACTTC. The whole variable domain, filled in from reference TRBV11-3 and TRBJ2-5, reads EAGVVQSPRYKIIEKKQPVAFWCNPISGHNTLYWYLQNLGQGPELLIRYENEEAVDDSQLPKDRFSAERLKGVDSTLKIQPAELGDSAVYLCASSSREGAQETQYFGPGTRLLVL.

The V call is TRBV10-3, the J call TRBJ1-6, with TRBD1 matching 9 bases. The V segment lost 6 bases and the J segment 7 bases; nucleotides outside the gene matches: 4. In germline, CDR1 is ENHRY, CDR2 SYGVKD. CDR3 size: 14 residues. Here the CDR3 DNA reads TGTGCCATCAGGACCGGGACAGGGAATTCACCCCTCCACTTT. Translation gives CAIRTGTGNSPLHF.

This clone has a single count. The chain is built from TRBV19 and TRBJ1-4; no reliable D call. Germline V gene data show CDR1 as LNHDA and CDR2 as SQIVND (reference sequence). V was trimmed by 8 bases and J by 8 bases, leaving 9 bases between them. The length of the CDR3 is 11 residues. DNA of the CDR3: TGTGCCAGTTCCTGGGCAGAAAAACTGTTTTTT. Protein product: CASSWAEKLFF. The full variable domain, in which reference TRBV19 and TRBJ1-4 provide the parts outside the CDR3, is DGGITQSPKYLFRKEGQNVTLSCEQNLNHDAMYWYRQDPGQGLRLIYYSQIVNDFQKGDIAEGYSVSREKKESFPLTVTSAQKNPTAFYLCASSWAEKLFFGSGTQLSVL.